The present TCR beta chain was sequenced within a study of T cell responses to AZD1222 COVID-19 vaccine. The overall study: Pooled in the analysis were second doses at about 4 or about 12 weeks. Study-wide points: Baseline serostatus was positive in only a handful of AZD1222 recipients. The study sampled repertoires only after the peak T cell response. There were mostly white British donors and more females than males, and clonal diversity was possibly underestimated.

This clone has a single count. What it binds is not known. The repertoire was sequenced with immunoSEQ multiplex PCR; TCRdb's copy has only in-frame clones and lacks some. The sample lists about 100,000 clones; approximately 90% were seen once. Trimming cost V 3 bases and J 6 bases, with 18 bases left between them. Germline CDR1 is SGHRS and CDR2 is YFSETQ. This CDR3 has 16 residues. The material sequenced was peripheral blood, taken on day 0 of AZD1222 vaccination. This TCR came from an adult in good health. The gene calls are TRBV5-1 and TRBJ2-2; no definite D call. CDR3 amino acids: CASSYMDQVLPGELFF. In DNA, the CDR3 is TGCGCCAGCAGCTACATGGACCAGGTCTTGCCCGGGGAGCTGTTTTTT.